The 22 T cell receptor beta chains in this list originate from one sample, sequenced in a study of blood T cell repertoires in COVID-19. Using immunoSEQ multiplex PCR, the repertoire was profiled, and TCRdb retains in-frame clones only, with some absent. Of roughly 100,000 clones listed, over 65% are singletons. The specimen was peripheral blood. The origin of the receptors is a human donor in a cohort sampled during active COVID-19.

This chain uses TRBV11-3 with TRBJ1-2, with 9 bases fitting TRBD1. Germline V gene data show CDR1 as SGHNT and CDR2 as YENEEA. This CDR3 has 16 residues. With V trimmed by 4 bases and J by 7 bases, 13 bases remained unmatched. In DNA form, the CDR3 reads TGTGCCAGCAGCTCGGACAGGGGACCTAAGCGGGGTGGCTACACCTTC. Translating gives CASSSDRGPKRGGYTF. Together with reference TRBV11-3 and TRBJ1-2, the CDR3 gives the full variable domain: EAGVVQSPRYKIIEKKQPVAFWCNPISGHNTLYWYLQNLGQGPELLIRYENEEAVDDSQLPKDRFSAERLKGVDSTLKIQPAELGDSAVYLCASSSDRGPKRGGYTFGSGTRLTVV.

The CDR3, as DNA: TGTGCCAGCAGTGAAACTAGCGGGGGGGCCTTTGAGCAGTTCTTC. Translated: CASSETSGGAFEQFF. V gene TRBV6-1 combines with J gene TRBJ2-1; 13 nucleotides line up with TRBD2. Unmatched junction bases numbered 4, after V lost 2 bases and J lost 9 bases. Germline assignment: CDR1 MNHNS and CDR2 SASEGT. The CDR3 runs to 15 residues.

In this sample, this clone turned up once. The genes are TRBV19 and TRBJ1-5; maybe TRBD1 (5 bases). The CDR3 totals 16 residues. The germline CDR1 and CDR2 sequences are LNHDA and SQIVND (reference sequence). V was clipped by 3 bases and J by 6 bases, with 18 bases between them. The CDR3: CASSMQGRAMGQPQHF. The CDR3 DNA is TGTGCCAGTAGTATGCAGGGCAGGGCAATGGGTCAGCCCCAGCATTTT.

This clone was detected a few times. The V and J genes are TRBV5-1 and TRBJ2-7, with D perhaps matching TRBD2 (7 bases). CDR1 is SGHRS and CDR2 is YFSETQ in the germline V gene. V was trimmed by 5 bases and J by 0 bases, leaving 21 bases between them. The CDR3 sequence is 17 residues long. This CDR3 reads CASSRGASSPSSYEQYF. As DNA, the CDR3 is TGCGCCAGCAGTCGGGGGGCCTCCTCCCCTAGCTCCTACGAGCAGTACTTC.

V gene TRBV5-1 combines with J gene TRBJ2-2; 9 nucleotides line up with TRBD1. CDR3 length: 17 amino acids. V lost 2 bases, J lost 5 bases, and 10 bases stayed unmatched. Germline V gene sequence: CDR1 SGHRS, CDR2 YFSETQ. As DNA, the CDR3 is TGCGCCAGCAGCTTCAGCCTACAGGGGGCGCAAACCGGGGAGCTGTTTTTT. Its translation is CASSFSLQGAQTGELFF.

This chain connects TRBV9 to TRBJ1-2, with 8 bases that match TRBD1. The V gene's germline CDR1 is SGDLS and CDR2 YYNGEE. The CDR3 loop spans 13 amino acids. The ends lost 4 bases at V and 6 bases at J; junction bases unmatched: 5. CDR3 sequence: CASSKNRGDGYTF. The DNA of the CDR3 is TGTGCCAGCAGCAAAAACAGGGGGGATGGCTACACCTTC.

This clone was recorded once. The chain combines TRBV3-1 (or the pseudogene TRBV3-2) with TRBJ2-7, with 7 positions matching TRBD2. In germline, CDR1 is LGHDT, CDR2 YNNKEL (reference sequence). The V gene end was trimmed by 0 bases and the J gene end by 7 bases; junction bases not matched to a gene: 9. The CDR3 has 15 residues. The CDR3 nucleotides read TGTGCCAGCAGCCAAGATAGCGCGGGGGTTAAAGAGCAGTACTTC. This sequence encodes CASSQDSAGVKEQYF.

The genes are TRBV5-8 and TRBJ1-1; 7 bases align to TRBD1. This CDR3 spans 15 amino acids. V gave up 4 bases and J gave up 5 bases; unmatched junction bases: 11. Germline V lookup: CDR1 SGHTS, CDR2 YDEGEE. CDR3 residues: CASSTGTDTGTEAFF. The CDR3 nucleotides are TGTGCCAGCAGCACCGGGACAGACACAGGGACTGAAGCTTTCTTT.

The chain has TRBV5-1 and TRBJ2-6; 7 nucleotides match TRBD1. Germline values: CDR1 SGHRS, CDR2 YFSETQ. V lost 8 bases, J lost 0 bases, and 11 bases stayed unmatched. This CDR3 contains 17 residues. The CDR3 loop is CASRDSLSPSGANVLTF. The CDR3 DNA sequence: TGCGCCAGTAGGGACAGCCTCAGTCCCTCTGGGGCCAACGTCCTGACTTTC.

J is TRBJ2-1 and V is TRBV6-5; 8 bases line up with TRBD2. V gave up 7 bases and J gave up 8 bases; unmatched junction bases: 4. Germline V gene sequence: CDR1 MNHEY, CDR2 SVGAGI. The CDR3 loop spans 12 amino acids. Here the CDR3 reads CASKGLADEQFF. The DNA of the CDR3 is TGTGCCAGCAAAGGACTAGCCGATGAGCAGTTCTTC.

V and J are TRBV6-5 and TRBJ1-2; D unclear. The CDR3 has 14 residues. Germline V gene lookup returns CDR1 MNHEY and CDR2 SVGAGI. Trimming removed 4 bases from V and 7 bases from J, with 16 bases in between. In DNA, the CDR3 is TGTGCCAGCAGTTTGTCCCGGGGTGCAGGTGGCTACACCTTC. It encodes CASSLSRGAGGYTF.

This chain joins TRBV5-4 and TRBJ1-2, with D hard to call. Deletions cut 0 bases from V and 6 bases from J, with 6 bases between. Germline lookup yields CDR1 SGHNT and CDR2 YYREEE (reference sequence). The CDR3 runs to 12 residues. DNA of the CDR3: TGTGCCAGCAGCTTGGTACAGAATGGCTACACCTTC. It translates to CASSLVQNGYTF.

This rearrangement joins TRBV5-1 to TRBJ2-2; D might be TRBD1 (6 bases). Per the germline V gene, CDR1 is SGHRS and CDR2 is YFSETQ. This CDR3 comprises 15 residues. Trimming took 0 bases from V and 2 from J, leaving 8 bases between them. CDR3 DNA sequence: TGCGCCAGCAGCTTGGACAGGGTCAACACCGGGGAGCTGTTTTTT. Translated, it gives CASSLDRVNTGELFF.

There are a few counts of this clone. V gene TRBV5-4 combines with J gene TRBJ1-1; possibly TRBD1 for D (6 bases). This CDR3 spans 15 amino acids. The ends were cut back, 0 bases at V and 1 base at J, with 10 bases in the middle. The germline V gene has CDR1 SGHNT and CDR2 YYREEE (reference sequence). This chain's CDR3 is CASSLALGANTEAFF. Here the CDR3 DNA reads TGTGCCAGCAGCTTGGCCTTGGGGGCGAACACTGAAGCTTTCTTT.

The V and J genes are TRBV6-2 or TRBV6-3 and TRBJ1-1; D ambiguous. There are 14 residues in the CDR3. Between the trimmed V and J ends, which lost 0 bases and 7 bases, there was a span of 12 bases. CDR1 MNHEY and CDR2 SVGEGT come from the germline V gene. In nucleotides, the CDR3 is TGTGCCAGCAGTTACTCGAGTCGTGTTAGTGAAGCTTTCTTT. This gives the protein CASSYSSRVSEAFF.

This chain joins TRBV5-1 and TRBJ1-1; D call uncertain. Trimming removed 5 bases at V and 8 bases at J, with 16 bases between. The germline V gene has CDR1 SGHRS and CDR2 YFSETQ. The CDR3 has 13 residues. Here the CDR3 DNA reads TGCGCCAGCAGTCAAAGCGGAACAGAAGAAGCTTTCTTT. The encoded protein is CASSQSGTEEAFF.

This clone was seen a single time. V and J are TRBV4-3 and TRBJ1-1, with D maybe TRBD1 (5 bases). This CDR3 has 16 amino acids. The germline gives CDR1 LGHNA, CDR2 YSLEER. With 4 bases removed from V and 2 bases from J, the gap between germline ends came to 17 bases. The CDR3 sequence is CASSRELTAPNTEAFF. Written as DNA, the CDR3 is TGCGCCAGCAGCCGGGAACTGACAGCCCCTAACACTGAAGCTTTCTTT.

The chain carries TRBV6-2 or TRBV6-3 and TRBJ1-6; 8 positions match TRBD1. The V and J ends lost 5 bases and 9 bases, in that order; junction bases with no gene match: 9. Germline V gives CDR1 MNHEY, CDR2 SVGEGT. The CDR3 extends over 15 amino acids. CDR3: CASSLDQGARSPLHF. The CDR3 DNA follows: TGTGCCAGCAGTCTAGACCAGGGGGCGCGTTCACCCCTCCACTTT.

V gene TRBV2 combines with J gene TRBJ2-2; a possible D gene is TRBD1 (6 bases). The CDR3 has 13 residues. Deletions cut 5 bases from V and 3 bases from J, with 7 bases between. CDR1 and CDR2 from the germline V gene are SNHLY and FYNNEI. CDR3 bases: TGTGCCAGCAGTTACAGGGACACCGGGGAGCTGTTTTTT. The encoded protein is CASSYRDTGELFF.

The chain links TRBV7-8 to TRBJ2-5; D unresolved. Germline loops: CDR1 SGHVS, CDR2 FQNEAQ. The length of the CDR3 is 14 residues. V lost 1 base, J lost 8 bases, and 14 bases lay in between. This CDR3 reads CASSLGGVVGTQYF. In DNA, the CDR3 is TGTGCCAGCAGCTTAGGTGGAGTAGTTGGTACCCAGTACTTC. The full variable domain, its missing parts supplied by reference TRBV7-8 and TRBJ2-5, is GAGVSQSPRYKVAKRGQDVALRCDPISGHVSLFWYQQALGQGPEFLTYFQNEAQLDKSGLPSDRFFAERPEGSVSTLKIQRTQQEDSAVYLCASSLGGVVGTQYFGPGTRLLVL.

This chain connects TRBV14 to TRBJ2-5; D call uncertain. The CDR3 is 15 residues long. Germline V CDR1 and CDR2: SGHDN, FVKESK. V shed 1 base and J shed 1 base, with 10 bases lying between them. The CDR3 nucleotides are TGTGCCAGCAGCCAAGCGGGTGAACTCCAAGAGACCCAGTACTTC. It translates to CASSQAGELQETQYF.

The chain uses TRBV6-2 or TRBV6-3 and TRBJ1-1; no reliable D call. Germline-derived CDR1 and CDR2 are MNHEY and SVGEGT. V lost 2 bases to trimming and J lost 0 bases, with 10 bases between them. CDR3 length: 15 residues. The CDR3 here is CASSYPTQMNTEAFF. The CDR3 region has the DNA TGTGCCAGCAGTTACCCAACACAAATGAACACTGAAGCTTTCTTT.